A single sample is the source of the 27 T cell receptor beta chains below, sequenced in a study of blood T cells in healthy people across ages. A sample-barcoded 5' primer and a J-beta primer mix were used in a second PCR of about 7 to 12 cycles. TCRdb re-derived calls from the 5' RACE reads in MiXCR, one entry per CDR3 protein. The data contain roughly 1,700,000 distinct CDR3 sequences, approximately 30% of them singletons. Sequenced material: blood. The receptor source for this set is a woman in her 30s in good health.

This clonotype appeared many times. This rearrangement joins TRBV29-1 to TRBJ2-7; 8 nucleotides agree with TRBD2. This CDR3 region has 10 residues. Germline trimming cut 7 bases from V and 5 bases from J; bases unmatched to any gene: 1. The germline gives CDR1 SQVTM, CDR2 ANQGSEA. This CDR3 reads CSAGGDEQYF. DNA of the CDR3: TGCAGCGCCGGGGGGGACGAGCAGTACTTC.

The chain couples TRBV28 to TRBJ1-4; unclear D gene. V dropped 11 bases and J dropped 8 bases, with 18 bases sitting between them. This CDR3 is 13 amino acids long. Germline V gene lookup returns CDR1 MDHEN and CDR2 SYDVKM. The CDR3 DNA reads as TGTGCCGCACAGCTCGGGCCCGAAGAAAAACTGTTTTTT. This translates into CAAQLGPEEKLFF.

This clonotype was detected a few times. V is TRBV27 and J is TRBJ2-7, with TRBD2 matching 8 bases. V shed 2 bases and J 5 bases; nucleotides not matched to a gene: 5. This CDR3 has 14 amino acids. Germline CDR1 MNHEY, CDR2 SMNVEV (reference sequence). The CDR3 spells CASSLTSGSHEQYF. As DNA, the CDR3 is TGTGCCAGCAGTTTAACTAGCGGTTCCCACGAGCAGTACTTC.

This clonotype was observed a few times. The chain has TRBV28 and TRBJ1-4; D perhaps matches TRBD1 (6 bases). The CDR3 consists of 17 residues. Germline CDR1 is MDHEN and CDR2 is SYDVKM. V was clipped by 6 bases and J by 5 bases, with 22 bases between them. The CDR3 is CASSAVSGAARNEKLFF. In DNA form, the CDR3 reads TGTGCCAGCAGCGCCGTGTCAGGGGCCGCTAGAAATGAAAAACTGTTTTTT. Looking up the rest from reference TRBV28 and TRBJ1-4 gives the full variable domain: DVKVTQSSRYLVKRTGEKVFLECVQDMDHENMFWYRQDPGLGLRLIYFSYDVKMKEKGDIPEGYSVSREKKERFSLILESASTNQTSMYLCASSAVSGAARNEKLFFGSGTQLSVL.

The rearrangement links TRBV7-6 to TRBJ2-3, with TRBD2 as a possible D gene (5 bases). Per germline, CDR1 SGHVS and CDR2 FNYEAQ. CDR3 length: 17 residues. V shed 0 bases and J shed 0 bases, with 13 bases lying between them. CDR3 loop: CASSLARDLPSTDTQYF. DNA for the CDR3: TGTGCCAGCAGCTTAGCGAGGGATCTCCCCAGCACAGATACGCAGTATTTT.

The V call is TRBV2, the J call TRBJ1-2, with TRBD1 identical over 8 bases. V shed 5 bases, J shed 4 bases, and the junction held 12 bases outside the gene matches. This CDR3 spans 16 amino acids. Germline V gene data show CDR1 as SNHLY and CDR2 as FYNNEI. CDR3 DNA: TGTGCCAGCAGTACTGACCGGGACACAGGGGGCTATGGCTACACCTTC. Translating gives CASSTDRDTGGYGYTF.

The chain couples TRBV20-1 to TRBJ1-2; 7 nucleotides match TRBD1. The CDR3 extends over 15 amino acids. V dropped 5 bases and J dropped 0; count of bases not matched to a gene: 9. Germline CDR1 is DFQATT and CDR2 is SNEGSKA (reference sequence). The CDR3 DNA follows: TGCAGTGCTGATAGGGACAGCGAATCTAACTATGGCTACACCTTC. Amino acids: CSADRDSESNYGYTF.

This clonotype was seen at least ten times. This chain joins TRBV29-1 and TRBJ2-7, with no clear D. Germline CDR1 is SQVTM and CDR2 is ANQGSEA. CDR3 length: 13 residues. Trimming left V 3 bases short and J 0 bases short, with 9 bases between. Written as DNA, the CDR3 is TGCAGCGTTGAGCGCCTCAGCTCCTACGAGCAGTACTTC. It translates to CSVERLSSYEQYF.

As to this clonotype: Possible read error: a much larger clone is one base away. V is TRBV29-1 and J is TRBJ2-4; D is uncertain. The germline V and J ends were trimmed by 8 bases and 13 bases, with 12 bases remaining between them. The CDR3 runs 9 residues. Germline V gene lookup returns CDR1 SQVTM and CDR2 ANQGSEA. CDR3 nucleotides: TGCAGCCCTGGCTATGAGCAGTACTTC. It codes for CSPGYEQYF.

The chain joins TRBV27 to TRBJ2-7; 11 positions match TRBD1. The CDR3 is 18 amino acids. Germline CDR1 and CDR2: MNHEY and SMNVEV (reference sequence). The V segment lost 3 bases and the J segment 3 bases; nucleotides outside the gene matches: 13. DNA for the CDR3: TGTGCCAGCAGTTTTCTAAAAACTCCGGGACAGGGGGACTACGAGCAGTACTTC. This sequence encodes CASSFLKTPGQGDYEQYF.

This clonotype was counted ten times or more. The V call is TRBV13, the J call TRBJ2-5, with no clear D. Germline CDR1 reads PRHDT; CDR2 reads FYEKMQ (reference sequence). This CDR3 is built from 14 residues. Trimming removed 5 bases from V and 0 bases from J, with 10 bases in between. This CDR3 is CASSPGPYQETQYF. In DNA form, the CDR3 reads TGTGCCAGCAGCCCCGGACCGTACCAAGAGACCCAGTACTTC.

Note on this clonotype: This may arise from a read error, as a much more abundant clone is one base away. V gene TRBV28 combines with J gene TRBJ2-5; D might be TRBD2 (6 bases). The CDR3 contains 11 residues. The ends were cut back, 5 bases at V and 11 bases at J, with 12 bases in the middle. CDR1 is MDHEN and CDR2 is SYDVKM in the germline V gene. This chain's CDR3 is CASSPTRGQYF. CDR3 DNA: TGTGCCAGCAGTCCAACTCGGGGGCAGTACTTC.

The chain carries TRBV28 and TRBJ2-1, with no clear D. CDR3 length: 12 residues. Trimming removed 5 bases at V and 10 bases at J, with 12 bases between. The germline CDR1 and CDR2 sequences are MDHEN and SYDVKM. CDR3 amino acids: CASSLPVREQFF. CDR3 DNA: TGTGCCAGCAGTCTCCCCGTGAGGGAGCAGTTCTTC. Filled out from reference TRBV28 and TRBJ2-1, the complete variable domain reads DVKVTQSSRYLVKRTGEKVFLECVQDMDHENMFWYRQDPGLGLRLIYFSYDVKMKEKGDIPEGYSVSREKKERFSLILESASTNQTSMYLCASSLPVREQFFGPGTRLTVL.

This chain links TRBV20-1 with TRBJ2-5, with D unclear. V shed 0 bases and J shed 11 bases, with 10 bases lying between them. The germline V gene has CDR1 DFQATT and CDR2 SNEGSKA (reference sequence). The CDR3 contains 11 residues. CDR3 sequence (DNA): TGCAGTGCTAGAGATGTCGCTGAGCAGTACTTC. Translated: CSARDVAEQYF.

The V gene is TRBV27, the J gene TRBJ2-1, with 8 bases fitting TRBD2. The germline V gene encodes CDR1 MNHEY and CDR2 SMNVEV (reference sequence). Germline trimming cut 5 bases from V and 9 bases from J; bases unmatched to any gene: 12. The CDR3 extends over 15 amino acids. The CDR3, as DNA: TGTGCCAGCAGTAGACTTATCGGGGGGGTGGGTGAGCAGTTCTTC. It specifies CASSRLIGGVGEQFF.

This clonotype has ten or more counts. This rearrangement joins TRBV7-3 to TRBJ2-1; D may correspond to TRBD1 or TRBD2 (5 bases each). The CDR3 is 15 amino acids. Germline CDR1 is SGHTA and CDR2 is FQGTGA. With 5 bases removed from V and 2 bases from J, the gap between germline ends came to 13 bases. The CDR3 reads CASSRTGPPYNEQFF. The CDR3 DNA reads as TGTGCCAGCAGCCGGACGGGGCCACCCTACAATGAGCAGTTCTTC.

V usage is TRBV21-1 and J usage is TRBJ2-7; TRBD2 is the table's D call, not checked against the DNA. TRBV21-1 is a listed pseudogene. The CDR3 sequence is 20 residues long. In DNA, the CDR3 is TGTGCCAGCAGCCGACGCTCCGGGACTAGCGGGAGTTGGGGGGCCTACGAGCAGTACTTC. As protein: CASSRRSGTSGSWGAYEQYF.

A word on this clonotype: This sequence may be a read error, since a much larger clone differs from it by one base. The chain links TRBV4-3 to TRBJ2-7; 7 nucleotides match TRBD2. Germline loops: CDR1 LGHNA, CDR2 YSLEER. V gave up 3 bases and J gave up 2 bases; unmatched junction bases: 10. The CDR3 is 16 residues long. DNA for the CDR3: TGCGCCAGCAGCCAGTCCGTGACGGGAGGACCCTACGAGCAGTACTTC. Protein product: CASSQSVTGGPYEQYF.

The genes are TRBV2 and TRBJ2-1; tentative D call: TRBD1 (5 bases). Germline CDR1 and CDR2: SNHLY and FYNNEI. The CDR3 contains 15 residues. With 7 bases removed from V and 4 bases from J, the gap between germline ends came to 17 bases. In DNA form, the CDR3 reads TGTGCCAGCACCCCCGAACAGGAAATTTACAATGAGCAGTTCTTC. This gives the protein CASTPEQEIYNEQFF.

In this sample, this clonotype turned up a few times. It is unclear where the CDR3 begins or ends on the DNA, so no DNA is shown, and the CDR3 is as TCRdb lists it. The chain links TRBV5-1 to TRBJ1-2. Germline-derived CDR1 and CDR2 are SGHRS and YFSETQ. The CDR3 numbers 11 amino acids, ends counted. CDR3 amino acids: CASSSSGSVTF.

This clonotype was detected only a few times. The junction departs from germline at one end; a sequencing error may be responsible. DNA for the CDR3: TGTGTCAGCAGGTTATGGGCAGCTTATGGCTACACCTTC. Its protein is CVSRLWAAYGYTF. The chain has TRBV28 and TRBJ1-2; D is unresolved. Germline V lookup: CDR1 MDHEN, CDR2 SYDVKM. The CDR3 sequence is 13 residues long.

V and J are TRBV30 and TRBJ1-5, with 9 bases identical to TRBD1. From germline, CDR1 is GTSNPN and CDR2 SVGIG (reference sequence). After removal of 1 base from V and 6 bases from J, the junction contained 4 bases not matched to a gene. The CDR3 has 14 amino acids. DNA for the CDR3: TGTGCCTGGAGTGGACAGGGGGGTTTTCAGCCCCAGCATTTT. This gives the protein CAWSGQGGFQPQHF.

The chain is built from TRBV6-5 and TRBJ1-6; TRBD1 matches at 9 bases. The junction had 9 bases not matched to a gene; V was cut back by 11 bases and J by 7 bases. The CDR3 is 14 residues long. Germline V CDR1 and CDR2: MNHEY, SVGAGI. CDR3 sequence reads: CAGGRDRENSPLHF. The DNA of the CDR3 is TGTGCCGGCGGACGGGACAGGGAGAATTCACCCCTCCACTTT.

As for this clonotype: Since a much larger clone is just one base distant, this may be a read error. The CDR3 sequence: CSGRDNTEDTQYF. The CDR3 nucleotides are TGCAGCGGTAGGGACAACACCGAGGATACGCAGTATTTT. This chain connects TRBV29-1 to TRBJ2-3; possible D gene TRBD1, 6 bases. CDR3 length: 13 amino acids. V dropped 7 bases and J dropped 6 bases, with 17 bases sitting between them. Germline-derived CDR1 and CDR2 are SQVTM and ANQGSEA.

This clonotype appeared a few times. This rearrangement joins TRBV20-1 to TRBJ2-1, with TRBD2 matching over 9 bases. This CDR3 is built from 15 residues. Germline trimming cut 3 bases from V and 9 bases from J; bases unmatched to any gene: 12. CDR1 is DFQATT, CDR2 SNEGSKA, per germline (reference sequence). The CDR3 sequence: CSASKGAGGNVEQFF. The CDR3 DNA follows: TGCAGTGCTAGTAAAGGAGCGGGGGGTAATGTTGAGCAGTTCTTC.

The chain employs TRBV20-1 and TRBJ2-3, with D maybe TRBD2 (6 bases). The CDR3 has 15 amino acids. Germline V gives CDR1 DFQATT, CDR2 SNEGSKA (reference sequence). V dropped 5 bases and J dropped 0 bases, with 15 bases sitting between them. CDR3: CSAHRPGLSTDTQYF. CDR3 coding DNA: TGCAGTGCTCACCGACCGGGACTGAGCACAGATACGCAGTATTTT.

This clonotype was seen repeatedly, ten times or more. This chain links TRBV4-2 with TRBJ2-7; tentative D call: TRBD1 (6 bases). The CDR3 sequence is 14 residues long. Trimming took off 8 bases at V and 5 bases at J, with 19 bases between the two ends. Germline values: CDR1 LGHNA, CDR2 YNFKEQ. Here the CDR3 reads CASQVQGGDHEQYF. In DNA, the CDR3 is TGTGCCAGCCAGGTACAGGGTGGAGACCACGAGCAGTACTTC.